Detailed here is one T cell receptor beta chain. Its antigen target is currently unknown. No quality values exist for individual bases; no much larger clone is one base distant. The data were taken from a study of immune characteristics of hereditary and idiopathic chronic pancreatitis. Looking at the study overall: Local immune cells and TCRbeta repertoires in the pancreas were profiled in this study for hereditary and idiopathic chronic pancreatitis, with control organ donor pancreases used for comparison. TCRbeta sequencing covered a few control pancreases, fewer than 10 hereditary chronic pancreatitis pancreases and about 6 idiopathic chronic pancreatitis pancreases. Minimal in vitro experimental manipulation of pancreas-infiltrating T cells was the reason the gDNA-based approach was selected. Study-level results and caveats: Among around 12 chronic pancreatitis patients, a positive correlation was found between numbers of productive TCR rearrangements and disease severity scores. Chronic pancreatitis caused by alcohol use was not included in the study. Because patient tissue could be obtained only at the time of TPIAT, differences in disease duration may have affected the immune findings. Significantly increased TCRbeta repertoire diversity and reduced clonality were observed in both chronic pancreatitis groups relative to controls. Vbeta-Jbeta gene family usage, including TRBV10, TRBV19, TRBV23 and TRBV5, differed between hereditary and idiopathic chronic pancreatitis.

CDR1 and CDR2 were assigned from the germline V gene (reference sequence) as SGHNT and YYREEE. The CDR3 covers 13 residues, taking in both the cysteine and the phenylalanine. Of all the DNA, just the CDR3 is kept, 39 bases in frame from base 1. Trimming takes 1 base from V and 6 bases from J, and the germline ends sit 8 bases apart. Patients undergoing total pancreatectomy with islet autotransplantation (TPIAT) were the source of the chronic pancreatitis pancreas tissue. Included chronic pancreatitis patients had no known history of diabetes. For TCRbeta sequencing, genomic DNA was extracted directly from bulk pancreas tissue without sorting T cells. Pancreas tissues were collected consecutively from patients and organ donors at two US centers. Library preparation used the immunoSEQ multiplex PCR assay. From pancreatic genomic DNA, the TCRbeta CDR3 region along with adjacent sequences was amplified and then sequenced. On the authors' methods: Productive clonality and productive rearrangement counts were measured along with repertoire diversity, which was expressed as a mean normalized Shannon-Wiener index. Control and chronic pancreatitis repertoire metrics were compared by means of the nonparametric Mann-Whitney U test. A clonotype counted as shared when its CDR3beta sequence had identical amino acid composition and length across subjects. TCRdb stores this immuneACCESS table with in-frame sequences only. Part of the clones is absent; in the studies checked, under half of the shortfall reflects unresolved V genes, and no reason is known for the rest. V, J and clone size reflect that table, while D and trimming were determined from the DNA. This sample has more than 1,500 clones in its table, and approximately 76% of those were observed once. The top ten clones comprise 16% of the sample.

This sequence originates from a human donor with chronic pancreatitis. The sequence joins TRBV5-4 to TRBJ2-1, with the D gene not confidently named. Sequencing used pancreas tissue with hereditary chronic pancreatitis. CDR3 sequence: CASSLPKGNEQFF. The sequenced DNA: TGTGCCAGCAGCTTGCCAAAAGGCAATGAGCAGTTCTTC.